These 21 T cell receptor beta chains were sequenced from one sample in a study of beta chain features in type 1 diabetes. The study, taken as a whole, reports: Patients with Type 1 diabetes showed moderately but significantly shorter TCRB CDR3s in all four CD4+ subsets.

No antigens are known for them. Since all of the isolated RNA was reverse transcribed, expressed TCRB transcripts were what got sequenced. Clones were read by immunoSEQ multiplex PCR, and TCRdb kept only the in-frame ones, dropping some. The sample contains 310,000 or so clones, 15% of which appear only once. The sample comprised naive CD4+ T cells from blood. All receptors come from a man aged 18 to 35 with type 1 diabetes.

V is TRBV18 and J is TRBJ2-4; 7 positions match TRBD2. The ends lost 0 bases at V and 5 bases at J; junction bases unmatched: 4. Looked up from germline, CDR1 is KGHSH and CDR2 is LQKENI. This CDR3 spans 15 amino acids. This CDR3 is CASSPPGGRENIQYF. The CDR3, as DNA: TGTGCCAGCTCACCACCAGGAGGGAGGGAAAACATTCAGTACTTC.

The CDR3 bases are TGTGCCAGCAGTAGGTTGGGGGCTGGTTCACCCCTCCACTTT. Translated: CASSRLGAGSPLHF. V usage is TRBV7-2 and J usage is TRBJ1-6; TRBD1 might be the D (6 bases). V lost 6 bases and J lost 9, with 15 bases in between. The CDR3 spans 14 residues. Germline V gene lookup returns CDR1 SGHTA and CDR2 FQGNSA.

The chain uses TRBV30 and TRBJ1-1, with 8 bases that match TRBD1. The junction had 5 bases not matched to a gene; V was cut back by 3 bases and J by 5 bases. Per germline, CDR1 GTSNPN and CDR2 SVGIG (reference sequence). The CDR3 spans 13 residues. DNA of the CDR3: TGTGCCTGGAGAGGAACAGGGGGGACTGAAGCTTTCTTT. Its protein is CAWRGTGGTEAFF. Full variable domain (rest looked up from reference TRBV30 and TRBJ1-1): SQTIHQWPATLVQPVGSPLSLECTVEGTSNPNLYWYRQAAGRGLQLLFYSVGIGQISSEVPQNLSASRPQDRQFILSSKKLLLSDSGFYLCAWRGTGGTEAFFGQGTRLTVV.

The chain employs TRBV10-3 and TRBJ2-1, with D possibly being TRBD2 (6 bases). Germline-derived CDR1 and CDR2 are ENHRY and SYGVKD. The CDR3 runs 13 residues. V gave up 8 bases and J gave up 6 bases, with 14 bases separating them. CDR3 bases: TGTGCCATCGCCCGGGAACTAGCCAATGAGCAGTTCTTC. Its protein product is CAIARELANEQFF.

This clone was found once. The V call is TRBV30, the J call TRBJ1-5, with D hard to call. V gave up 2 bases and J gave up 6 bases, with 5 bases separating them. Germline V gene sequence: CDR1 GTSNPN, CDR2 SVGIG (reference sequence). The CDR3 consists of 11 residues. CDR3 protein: CAWSRGQPQHF. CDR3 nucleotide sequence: TGTGCCTGGAGTCGGGGTCAGCCCCAGCATTTT.

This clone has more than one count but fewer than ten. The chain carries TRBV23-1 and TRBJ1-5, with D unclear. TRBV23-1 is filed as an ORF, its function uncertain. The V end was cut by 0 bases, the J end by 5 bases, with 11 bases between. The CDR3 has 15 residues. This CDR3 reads CASSQSRSCYQPQHF. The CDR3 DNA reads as TGCGCCAGCAGTCAATCGAGGAGTTGTTATCAGCCCCAGCATTTT.

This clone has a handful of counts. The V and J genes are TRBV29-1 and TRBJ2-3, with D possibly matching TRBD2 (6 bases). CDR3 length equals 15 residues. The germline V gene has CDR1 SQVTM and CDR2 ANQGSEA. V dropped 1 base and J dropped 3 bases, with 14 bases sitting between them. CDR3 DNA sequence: TGCAGCGTTGAAGCCTGGCGGGGTGGGACAGATACGCAGTATTTT. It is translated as CSVEAWRGGTDTQYF.

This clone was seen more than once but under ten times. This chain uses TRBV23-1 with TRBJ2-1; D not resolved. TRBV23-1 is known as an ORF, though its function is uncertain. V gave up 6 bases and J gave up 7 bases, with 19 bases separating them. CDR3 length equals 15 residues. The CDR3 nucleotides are TGCGCCAGCAGCCCCTCCCCAGTGCGGAGAAATGAGCAGTTCTTC. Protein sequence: CASSPSPVRRNEQFF.

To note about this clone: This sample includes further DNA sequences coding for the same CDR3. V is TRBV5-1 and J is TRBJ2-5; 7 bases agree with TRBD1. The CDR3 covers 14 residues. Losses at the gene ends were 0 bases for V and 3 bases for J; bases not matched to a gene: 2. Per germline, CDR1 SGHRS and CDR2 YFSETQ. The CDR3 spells CASSLGTGEETQYF. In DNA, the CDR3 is TGCGCCAGCAGCTTGGGAACAGGGGAAGAGACCCAGTACTTC.

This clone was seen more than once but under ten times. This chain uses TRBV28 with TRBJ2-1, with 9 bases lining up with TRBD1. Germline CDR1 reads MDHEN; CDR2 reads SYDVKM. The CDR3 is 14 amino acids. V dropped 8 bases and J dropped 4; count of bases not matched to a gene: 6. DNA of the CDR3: TGTGCCAGCCTATCGGGGACAGGGTACAATGAGCAGTTCTTC. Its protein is CASLSGTGYNEQFF.

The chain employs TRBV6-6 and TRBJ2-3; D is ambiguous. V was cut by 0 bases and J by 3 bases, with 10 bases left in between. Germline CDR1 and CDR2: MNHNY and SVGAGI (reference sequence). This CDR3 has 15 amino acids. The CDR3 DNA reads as TGTGCCAGCAGTTACTCGTTCCCAGATACAGATACGCAGTATTTT. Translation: CASSYSFPDTDTQYF.

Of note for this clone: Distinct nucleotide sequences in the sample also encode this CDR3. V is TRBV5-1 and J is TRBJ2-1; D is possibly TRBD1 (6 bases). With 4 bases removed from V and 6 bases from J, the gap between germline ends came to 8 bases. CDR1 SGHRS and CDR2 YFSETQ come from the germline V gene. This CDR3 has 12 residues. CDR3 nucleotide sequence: TGCGCCAGCAGCCCGACAGGCAATGAGCAGTTCTTC. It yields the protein CASSPTGNEQFF.

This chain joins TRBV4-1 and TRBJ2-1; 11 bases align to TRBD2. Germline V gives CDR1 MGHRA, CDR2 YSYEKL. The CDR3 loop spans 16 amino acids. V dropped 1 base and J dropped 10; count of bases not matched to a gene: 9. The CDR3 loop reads CASSQGWLAGGWEQFF. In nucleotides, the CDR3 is TGCGCCAGCAGCCAAGGCTGGCTAGCGGGAGGCTGGGAGCAGTTCTTC.

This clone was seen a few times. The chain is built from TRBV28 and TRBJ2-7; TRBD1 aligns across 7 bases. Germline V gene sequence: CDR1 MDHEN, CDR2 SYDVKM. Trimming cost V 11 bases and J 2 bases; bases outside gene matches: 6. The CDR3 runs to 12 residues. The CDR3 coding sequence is TGTGCCGTCGGGACAGCCCCCTACGAGCAGTACTTC. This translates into CAVGTAPYEQYF.

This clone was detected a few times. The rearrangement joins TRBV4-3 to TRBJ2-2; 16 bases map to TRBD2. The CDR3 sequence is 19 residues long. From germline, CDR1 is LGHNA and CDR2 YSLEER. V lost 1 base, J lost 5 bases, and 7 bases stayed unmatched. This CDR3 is CASSQATGTSGGATGELFF. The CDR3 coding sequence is TGCGCCAGCAGCCAAGCTACCGGGACTAGCGGGGGGGCGACCGGGGAGCTGTTTTTT.

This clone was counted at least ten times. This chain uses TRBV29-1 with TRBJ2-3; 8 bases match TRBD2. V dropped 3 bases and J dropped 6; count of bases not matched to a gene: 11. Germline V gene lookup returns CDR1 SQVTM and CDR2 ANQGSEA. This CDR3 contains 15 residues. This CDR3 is CSVDSSSGRGDTQYF. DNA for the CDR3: TGCAGCGTTGACTCCTCGAGCGGGAGAGGGGATACGCAGTATTTT.

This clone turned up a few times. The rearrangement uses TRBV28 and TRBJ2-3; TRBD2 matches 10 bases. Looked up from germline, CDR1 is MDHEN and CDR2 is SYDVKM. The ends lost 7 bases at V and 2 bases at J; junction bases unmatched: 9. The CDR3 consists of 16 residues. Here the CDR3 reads CASNPSGREFTDTQYF. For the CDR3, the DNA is TGTGCCAGCAACCCTAGCGGGAGAGAGTTCACAGATACGCAGTATTTT.

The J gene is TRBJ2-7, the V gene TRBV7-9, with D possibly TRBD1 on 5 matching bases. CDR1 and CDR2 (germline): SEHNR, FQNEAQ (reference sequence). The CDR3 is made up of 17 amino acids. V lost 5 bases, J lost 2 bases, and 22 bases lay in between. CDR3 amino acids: CASSPLRQPKPTYEQYF. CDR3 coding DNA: TGTGCCAGCAGCCCCCTCAGACAGCCGAAACCTACCTACGAGCAGTACTTC.

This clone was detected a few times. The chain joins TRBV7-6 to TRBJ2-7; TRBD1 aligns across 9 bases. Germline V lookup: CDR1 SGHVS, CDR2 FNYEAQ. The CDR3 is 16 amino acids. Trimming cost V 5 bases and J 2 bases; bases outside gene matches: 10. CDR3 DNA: TGTGCCAGCAGCCCAAGCCCGGGACAGGGTGCCTACGAGCAGTACTTC. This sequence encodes CASSPSPGQGAYEQYF.

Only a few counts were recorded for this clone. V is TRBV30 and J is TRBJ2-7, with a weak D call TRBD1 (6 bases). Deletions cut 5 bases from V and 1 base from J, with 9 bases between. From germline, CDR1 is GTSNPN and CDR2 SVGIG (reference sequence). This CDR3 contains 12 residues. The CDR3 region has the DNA TGTGCCTGGGACAGGTCATCCTACGAGCAGTACTTC. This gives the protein CAWDRSSYEQYF.

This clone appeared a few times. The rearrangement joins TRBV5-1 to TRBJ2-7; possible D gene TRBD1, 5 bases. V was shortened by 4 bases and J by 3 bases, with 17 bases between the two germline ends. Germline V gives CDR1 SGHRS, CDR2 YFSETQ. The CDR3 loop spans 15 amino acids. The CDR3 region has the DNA TGCGCCAGCAGCCTGACAGTTACCAAGGGCTACGAGCAGTACTTC. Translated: CASSLTVTKGYEQYF.